This T cell receptor beta chain originates from a study of blood T cell repertoires in COVID-19. Study in general: T cells, B-cell-depleted T cells, or PBMCs supplied cDNA or gDNA.

Profiled with immunoSEQ multiplex PCR; TCRdb holds only in-frame clones, not every one. The sample carries hundreds of thousands of clones, around nine tenths recorded once. Trimming removed 0 bases from V and 7 bases from J, with 12 bases in between. This CDR3 has 15 residues. CDR1 and CDR2 from the germline V gene are MNHEY and SVGAGI. The rearrangement joins TRBV6-5 to TRBJ1-4; D is unresolved. This clonotype was obtained from a man aged 65-85 years with acute or convalescent COVID-19. Sequenced material: peripheral blood. The CDR3 DNA reads as TGTGCCAGCAGTTACTCGGTCCCGACGGGTGAAAAACTGTTTTTT. Translation: CASSYSVPTGEKLFF.